The 2 T cell receptor beta chains in this list originate from one sample, sequenced in a study of shared clonotypes between healthy human individuals. TCRdb's copy holds only in-frame clones and misses some; the assay was immunoSEQ multiplex PCR. The data hold about half a million clones, with 81% observed a single time. Sequenced sample: PBMCs. These receptors all come from a woman between 35 and 50 years old in good health. Some clones in this sample may be carry-over from other donors' samples.

The chain is built from TRBV4-1 and TRBJ2-5; TRBD1 matches at 10 bases. Germline CDR1 reads MGHRA; CDR2 reads YSYEKL. This CDR3 contains 16 residues. With 2 bases clipped from V and 6 bases from J, the junction kept 9 bases outside the gene matches. The DNA of the CDR3 is TGCGCCAGCAGCCAATCCGGGACAGGGGATCGAAAGACCCAGTACTTC. Translated, it gives CASSQSGTGDRKTQYF.

The rearrangement links TRBV18 to TRBJ2-7, with a weak D call TRBD2 (5 bases). CDR3 length equals 14 residues. Per germline, CDR1 KGHSH and CDR2 LQKENI. Trimming took off 5 bases at V and 7 bases at J, with 18 bases between the two ends. This CDR3 is CASSIGPTGEEQYF. As DNA, the CDR3 is TGTGCCAGCTCAATCGGACCGACCGGGGAGGAGCAGTACTTC.